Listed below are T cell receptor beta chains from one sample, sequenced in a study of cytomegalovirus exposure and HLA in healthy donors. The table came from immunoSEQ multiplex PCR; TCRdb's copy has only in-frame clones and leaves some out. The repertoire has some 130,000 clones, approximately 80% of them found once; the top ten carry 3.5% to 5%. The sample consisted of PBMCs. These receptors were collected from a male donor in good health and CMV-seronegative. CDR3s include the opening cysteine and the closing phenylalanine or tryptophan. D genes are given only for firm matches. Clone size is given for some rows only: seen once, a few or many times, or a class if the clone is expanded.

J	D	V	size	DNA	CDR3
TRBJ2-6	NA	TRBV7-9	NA	TGTTCCAGCAGCTCCCCGGGGAAAGGGAGGACTGGGGCCAACGTCCTGACTTTC	CSSSSPGKGRTGANVLTF
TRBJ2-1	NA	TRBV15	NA	TGTGCCACCCAGGCCTCCTCGTTGGATGAGCAGTTCTTC	CATQASSLDEQFF
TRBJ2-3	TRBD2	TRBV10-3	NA	TGTGCCATCATGGGTAGCGGGGGTGGTACAGATACGCAGTATTTT	CAIMGSGGGTDTQYF
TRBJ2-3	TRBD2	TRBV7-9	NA	TGTTCCAGCAGCTTATCTAGCGGGGTCACAGATACGCAGTATTTT	CSSSLSSGVTDTQYF
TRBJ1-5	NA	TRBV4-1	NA	TGCGCCAGCAGCCAGCGGGGCCCGGAGCCCCAGCATTTT	CASSQRGPEPQHF
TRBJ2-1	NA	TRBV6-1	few	TGTGCCAGCGGGCGGGACTCGTCGAAATACAATGAGCAGTTCTTC	CASGRDSSKYNEQFF
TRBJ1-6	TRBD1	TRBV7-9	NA	TGTGCCAGCAGCTTAGTACAGGGGGCAAATTCACCCCTCCACTTT	CASSLVQGANSPLHF
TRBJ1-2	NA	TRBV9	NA	TGTGCCAGCAGCGTAGCCAGGGTAGGAGGCTACACCTTC	CASSVARVGGYTF
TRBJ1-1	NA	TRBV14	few	TGTGCCAGCAGCCAGCGACAGCTGAACACTGAAGCTTTCTTT	CASSQRQLNTEAFF
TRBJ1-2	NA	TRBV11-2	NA	TGTGCCAGCAGCTTACACCCCCCGGGGGATGGCTACACCTTC	CASSLHPPGDGYTF
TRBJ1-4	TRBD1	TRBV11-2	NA	TGTGCCAGCAGCTTAAGAAGGGGGCGAACACCCTCGGGACTGTTTTTT	CASSLRRGRTPSGLFF
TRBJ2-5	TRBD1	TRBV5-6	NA	TGTGCCAGCAGCCATACCCTCCAGGGACAGCCCCTGCGACGAGAGACCCAGTACTTC	CASSHTLQGQPLRRETQYF
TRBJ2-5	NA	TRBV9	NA	TGTGCCAGCAGCCCCAGTCCGGGGGTTCGGGAGACCCAGTACTTC	CASSPSPGVRETQYF
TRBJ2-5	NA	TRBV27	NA	TGTGCCAGCAGTTTAGGGCGGGGGCCTTGGGAGACCCAGTACTTC	CASSLGRGPWETQYF
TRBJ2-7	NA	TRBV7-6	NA	TGTGCCAGCAGCTCGGGACATTCGACCTACGAGCAGTACTTC	CASSSGHSTYEQYF
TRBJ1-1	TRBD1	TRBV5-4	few	TGTGCCAGCAGCGGGGACAGACGTGAGACGGTTGTCACTGAAGCTTTCTTT	CASSGDRRETVVTEAFF
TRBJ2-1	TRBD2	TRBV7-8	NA	TGTGCCAGCAGCCCAGGGACTAGCGGGATGGCAGTTGAGCAGTTCTTC	CASSPGTSGMAVEQFF
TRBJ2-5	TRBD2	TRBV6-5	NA	TGTGCCAGCAGTCCGACTAGCGGGGGAGGAGAGACCCAGTACTTC	CASSPTSGGGETQYF
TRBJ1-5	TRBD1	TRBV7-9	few	TGTGCCAGCAGCTTAGGAGGGGGCCAGGCGGGGCCCCAGCATTTT	CASSLGGGQAGPQHF
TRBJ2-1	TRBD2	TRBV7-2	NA	TGTGCCAGCAGCTTAGGGACTAGCGGGGGGTACAATGAGCAGTTCTTC	CASSLGTSGGYNEQFF
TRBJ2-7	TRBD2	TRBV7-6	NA	TGTGCCAGCAGCCCCGGGACTAGCGGGAGGGAGCAGTACTTC	CASSPGTSGREQYF
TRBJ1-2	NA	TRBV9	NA	TGTGCCAGCAGCGTATCCAGGGCTCCTCATAGCTACACCTTC	CASSVSRAPHSYTF
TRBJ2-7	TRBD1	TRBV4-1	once	TGCGCCAGCAGCCACCCCGGGACAGGGGTCTACGAGCAGTACTTC	CASSHPGTGVYEQYF
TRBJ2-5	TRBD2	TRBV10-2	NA	TGCGCCAGCAGCCCTAGCGGGAGGGCCGGAGAGACCCAGTACTTC	CASSPSGRAGETQYF
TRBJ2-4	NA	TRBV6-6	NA	TGTGCCAGCAGTCCCCCAGGTGGAGGAAACATTCAGTACTTC	CASSPPGGGNIQYF
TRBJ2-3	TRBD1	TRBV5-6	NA	TGTGCCAGCAGCTTGGCCTCTGGGACAGCGACAGATACGCAGTATTTT	CASSLASGTATDTQYF
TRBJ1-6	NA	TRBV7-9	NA	TGTGCCAGCAGCTCGGACAGAACTAATTCACCCCTCCACTTT	CASSSDRTNSPLHF
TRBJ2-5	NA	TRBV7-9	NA	TGTGCCAGCAGCTTAGGAGGGACTTTTAAAGAGACCCAGTACTTC	CASSLGGTFKETQYF
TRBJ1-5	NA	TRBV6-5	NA	TGTGCCAGCAGGCCTAGACAGGCAAGCAATCAGCCCCAGCATTTT	CASRPRQASNQPQHF
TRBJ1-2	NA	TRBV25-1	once	TGTGCCAGCAGCGCAACCGGGACACCGGAGTCTGGCTACACCTTC	CASSATGTPESGYTF
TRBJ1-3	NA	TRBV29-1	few	TGCAGCGTCTCAGGGGGAAACACCATATATTTT	CSVSGGNTIYF
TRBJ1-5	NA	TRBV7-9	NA	TGTGCCAGCAGCTTGTCTTCGGATCAGCCCCAGCATTTT	CASSLSSDQPQHF
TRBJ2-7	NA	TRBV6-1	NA	TGTGCCAGCAGTGAAGGGGGGCGCCTATCCTACGAGCAGTACTTC	CASSEGGRLSYEQYF
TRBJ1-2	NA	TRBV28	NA	TGTGCCAGCAGTCTTGGGGGCGGGAGCTATGGCTACACCTTC	CASSLGGGSYGYTF
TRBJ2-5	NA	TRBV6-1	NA	TGTGCCAGCAGTGAAGCTGGCAGGCCAGAGACCCAGTACTTC	CASSEAGRPETQYF
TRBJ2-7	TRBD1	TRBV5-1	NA	TGCGCCAGCAGCTTGGAGGCAGGGGGCTTCTACGAGCAGTACTTC	CASSLEAGGFYEQYF
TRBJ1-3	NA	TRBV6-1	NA	TGTGCCAGCAGTGAAGCGTTTTATGGTAGCTCTGGAAACACCATATATTTT	CASSEAFYGSSGNTIYF
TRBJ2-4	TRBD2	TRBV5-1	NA	TGCGCCAGCAGCGTGGGACTAGCGATTCCGGCCAAAAACATTCAGTACTTC	CASSVGLAIPAKNIQYF
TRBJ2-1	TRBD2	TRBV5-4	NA	TGTGCCAGCAGCTCCCTAATAGCGGGAGGGCTTGAGCAGTTCTTC	CASSSLIAGGLEQFF
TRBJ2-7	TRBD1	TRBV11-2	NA	TGTGCCAGCAGCGCCCAGGGGGCGTCCTACGAGCAGTACTTC	CASSAQGASYEQYF
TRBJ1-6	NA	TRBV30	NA	TGTGCCTGGAGTTCGTTACAGGGTACGGGTCGGTCACCCCTCCACTTT	CAWSSLQGTGRSPLHF
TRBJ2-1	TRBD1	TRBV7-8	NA	TGTGCCAGCAGCTCCCGACAGGGGGCCGCCTACAATGAGCAGTTCTTC	CASSSRQGAAYNEQFF
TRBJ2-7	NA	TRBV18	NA	TGTGCCAGCTCACCATCCAGGCAAAGCCCCTACGAGCAGTACTTC	CASSPSRQSPYEQYF
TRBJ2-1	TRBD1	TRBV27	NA	TGTGCCAGCAGTACGACGATGACAGGGGACTCCAATGATGAGCAGTTCTTC	CASSTTMTGDSNDEQFF
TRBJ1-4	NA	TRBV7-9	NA	TGTGCCAGCAGCTCCAGGGGTAATGAAAAACTGTTTTTT	CASSSRGNEKLFF
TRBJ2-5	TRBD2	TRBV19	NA	TGTGCCAGTAGTGCGGGGGGGCCCAAGACCCAGTACTTC	CASSAGGPKTQYF
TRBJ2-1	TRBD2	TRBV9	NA	TGTGCCAGCAGCGTAGAGACTAGCGGGGGGGCCGGGACCTACAATGAGCAGTTCTTC	CASSVETSGGAGTYNEQFF
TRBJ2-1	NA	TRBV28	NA	TGTGCCAGCATCAACAGGGTGTACAATGAGCAGTTCTTC	CASINRVYNEQFF
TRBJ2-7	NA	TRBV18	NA	TGTGCCAGCTCACTACAGGGCTACGAGCAGTACTTC	CASSLQGYEQYF